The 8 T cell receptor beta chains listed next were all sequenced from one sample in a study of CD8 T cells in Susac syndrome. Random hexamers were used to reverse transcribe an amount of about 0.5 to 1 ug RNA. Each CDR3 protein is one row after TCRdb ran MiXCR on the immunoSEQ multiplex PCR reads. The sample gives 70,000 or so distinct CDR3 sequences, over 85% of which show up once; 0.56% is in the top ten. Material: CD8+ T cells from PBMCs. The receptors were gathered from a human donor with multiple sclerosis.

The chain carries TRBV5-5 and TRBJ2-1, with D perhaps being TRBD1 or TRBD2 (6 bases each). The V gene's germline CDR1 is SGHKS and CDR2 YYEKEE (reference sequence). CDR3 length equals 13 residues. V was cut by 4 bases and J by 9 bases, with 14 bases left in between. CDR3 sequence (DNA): TGTGCCAGCAGCAGGACGGGGGCAGTTGAGCAGTTCTTC. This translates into CASSRTGAVEQFF.

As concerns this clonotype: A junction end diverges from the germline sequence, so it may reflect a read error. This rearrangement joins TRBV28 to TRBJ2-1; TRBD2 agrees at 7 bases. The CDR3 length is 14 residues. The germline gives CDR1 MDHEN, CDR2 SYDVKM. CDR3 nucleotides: TGTGCCGAGTCCGGGAGGAGGGATTACAGTGAGCAGTTCTTC. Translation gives CAESGRRDYSEQFF.

DNA for the CDR3: TGTGCCAGCAGCCCCGGGGATTTTCAGTACTTC. The encoded protein is CASSPGDFQYF. The genes are TRBV7-3 and TRBJ2-7, with a tentative D call TRBD2 (5 bases). V shed 5 bases and J shed 10 bases, with 12 bases lying between them. This CDR3 spans 11 amino acids. Germline V gives CDR1 SGHTA, CDR2 FQGTGA.

CDR3 amino acids: CASSRTGGSQETQYF. DNA of the CDR3: TGTGCCAGCAGTAGGACAGGGGGAAGCCAAGAGACCCAGTACTTC. The V gene is TRBV6-5, the J gene TRBJ2-5, with 10 bases identical to TRBD1. There are 15 residues in the CDR3. The J segment lost 1 base and the V segment lost 5 bases, leaving 4 bases of the junction unmatched. Germline V gene data show CDR1 as MNHEY and CDR2 as SVGAGI.

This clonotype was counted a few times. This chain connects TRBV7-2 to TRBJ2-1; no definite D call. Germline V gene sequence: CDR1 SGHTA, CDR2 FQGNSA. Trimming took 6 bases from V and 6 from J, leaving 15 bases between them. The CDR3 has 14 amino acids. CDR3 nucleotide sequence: TGTGCCAGCAGGGTCGAACAGAACCCCAATGAGCAGTTCTTC. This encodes CASRVEQNPNEQFF.

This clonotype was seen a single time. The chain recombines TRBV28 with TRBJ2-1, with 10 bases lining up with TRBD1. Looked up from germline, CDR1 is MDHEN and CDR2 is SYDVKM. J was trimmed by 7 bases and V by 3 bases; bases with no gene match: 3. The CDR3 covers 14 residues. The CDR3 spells CASSFGTGENEQFF. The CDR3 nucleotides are TGTGCCAGCAGTTTCGGGACAGGGGAGAATGAGCAGTTCTTC.

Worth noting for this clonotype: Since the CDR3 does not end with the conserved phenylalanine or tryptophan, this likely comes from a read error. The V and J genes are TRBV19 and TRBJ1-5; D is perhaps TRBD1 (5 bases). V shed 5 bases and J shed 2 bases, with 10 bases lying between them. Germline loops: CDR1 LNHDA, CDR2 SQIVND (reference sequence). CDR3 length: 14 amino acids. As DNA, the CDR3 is TGTGCCAGTAGTCCGGGACGGGGCAATCAGCCCCAGCATTCT. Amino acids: CASSPGRGNQPQHS.

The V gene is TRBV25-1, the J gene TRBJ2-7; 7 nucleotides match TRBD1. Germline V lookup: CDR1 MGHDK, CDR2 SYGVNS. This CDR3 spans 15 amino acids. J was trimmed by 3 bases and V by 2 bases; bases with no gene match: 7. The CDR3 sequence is CASSERGDSLYEQYF. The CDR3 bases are TGTGCCAGCAGTGAAAGAGGGGACAGCCTCTACGAGCAGTACTTC.